This TCR beta chain was identified during a study of T cell responses to AZD1222 COVID-19 vaccine (TCRdb year 2021). Concerning the study at large: Because spike-specific TCR depth and breadth did not differ between the two schedules, AZD1222 recipients who got a second dose at roughly 4 weeks were pooled with those who got a second dose at roughly 12 weeks. A total of over 230 trial participants underwent TCR sequencing, of whom some 210 received two doses of AZD1222 and around 25 received two doses of the MenACWY control vaccine. Trial participants were enrolled by age into subgroups of 18-55, 56-69 and 70-plus years, and roughly 150, 30 and 60 TCR-sequenced participants, respectively, were included in these subgroups. Study-wide conclusions, independent of this receptor: No day 14 peak-response samples were available, so repertoires were characterized only after the peak T cell response. Participants were mostly white British, with more females than males. The authors suggested clonal diversity may have been underestimated. Conclusions about previously exposed vaccinees were limited because only six AZD1222 recipients were SARS-CoV-2 seropositive at baseline. The whole spike protein was spanned by vaccine-associated CD4 TCRs, and dominant responses were seen in regions 160-218 and 743-854. After two AZD1222 doses, both the breadth and the depth of spike-specific TCRs were significantly higher than at day 0 and than in MenACWY recipients. Epitopes outside the regions mutated in the B.1.351 and B.1.1.7 variants were reportedly recognized by nearly half of the unique spike-specific TCRs. In the small 56-69-year group, the increase in depth fell short of significance, most likely because of low power.

Interpreted using the paper, the time point label stands for: baseline before first vaccination. Samples from vaccinated people were obtained from the UK trials COV001 and COV002, which included a single-blind randomized controlled phase 2/3 trial of AZD1222 (ChAdOx1 nCoV-19) in healthy adults. For TCRbeta chain sequencing, PBMC samples from trial participants were taken at day 0 and at day 28 after the second dose. CDR1 and CDR2 are drawn from the germline V gene: LGHNA, YSLEER. V is pared back by 1 base and J by 6 bases, with 9 bases lying between the germline termini. The CDR3 starts with the cysteine, ends with the phenylalanine, and has 14 residues. Of all the DNA, just the CDR3 is kept, 42 bases in frame from base 1. The CDR3 regions of human TCRbeta chains were subjected to immunosequencing. Per the authors' processing: Repertoire TCRs were matched against a reference library of SARS-CoV-2-specific TCRs generated with the MIRA antigen-specificity platform. Breadth meant the fraction of unique TCRs that were SARS-CoV-2-associated, whereas depth meant the fraction of total T cells that were SARS-CoV-2-associated. Using the MIRA data, every spike-specific TCR was mapped to the spike region that the TCR reacted to and assigned to either a CD4 or a CD8 class. Log10-transformed breadth and depth values were compared by one-way ANOVA with Sidak's multiple comparisons tests. TCRdb stores this immuneACCESS table with in-frame sequences only. Part of the clones is absent; in the studies checked, under half of the shortfall reflects unresolved V genes, and no reason is known for the rest. V and J calls and clone size are copied from that table; D and trimming were computed from the DNA. For this sample there are some 150,000 clones; 90% appear just once. The ten largest account for 1.5% to 2% of the sample.

As for this clone: Its recognized antigen is unknown. No quality values exist for individual bases; no much larger clone is one base distant. This same CDR3 is encoded by further DNA sequences in the sample.

Recombination linked TRBV4-3 to TRBJ2-2, and TRBD2 may be the D gene, going by 5 matching bases. This clonotype originated in an adult in good health. The starting material was peripheral blood, obtained on day 0 of AZD1222 vaccination. The bases are TGCGCCAGCAGCCAAGCCTCGGGATCCGGGGAGCTGTTTTTT. It is translated as CASSQASGSGELFF.